Below, one T cell receptor beta chain is given with its context. The target antigen is unknown. The same CDR3 can be traced to other DNA sequences in this sample. This sample was included in a study of shared clonotypes between healthy human individuals. The study's findings and limits: With a handful of donors compared, roughly 4.9% of naive CD4 clonotypes were shared.

CDR1 and CDR2 from the germline V gene are SGDLS and YYNGEE. The V gene end was trimmed by 0 bases and the J gene end by 3 bases; junction bases not matched to a gene: 3. The CDR3 runs 15 residues. Sequencing used immunoSEQ multiplex PCR; TCRdb keeps in-frame clones, though not all of them. Among 2 million to 2.5 million clones listed, under 95% were seen once. The TCR originated in a man between 18 and 29 years old in good health. Some clones in this sample may be carry-over from other donors' samples. The chain has TRBV9 and TRBJ2-7, with 10 bases that match TRBD1. The specimen was naive CD4+ T cells from PBMCs. Specified subset: CD45RA+ positively selected. CDR3 nucleotides: TGTGCCAGCAGCGTAGGAGGGACAGGGGACTACGAGCAGTACTTC. It translates to CASSVGGTGDYEQYF.